This TCR beta chain was observed in a study of vaccination and CD4 T cells after COVID-19. This clonotype was recorded once. The antigen is not known. This CDR3 has 11 amino acids. Germline CDR1 is MNHEY and CDR2 is SVGEGT. Trimming took off 5 bases at V and 6 bases at J, with 8 bases between the two ends. Cultured CD4+ T cells had their DNA profiled by the Oncomine TCR Beta short-read assay. The template was genomic DNA from cultured CD4+ T cells. Using its own MiXCR run on the PCR reads, TCRdb lists one record per CDR3 protein. The sample records about 21,000 distinct CDR3 sequences, roughly 50% being singletons. Sample time point: late sampling 161 to 241 days after vaccination in three convalescent patients. This sample's treatment: approximately nine-day PBMC culture with coronavirus spike peptide pools or control peptides (ViraFEST assay). With peptide pools, ViraFEST first expanded antigen-specific T cells and afterwards sequenced their TCRs. The positive PCR dates, which preceded the US Alpha, Beta and Delta variants, fell between March and December 2020.

The sequence derives from a human donor who had recovered from COVID-19. Specimen: CD4+ T cells from blood, cultured in vitro, collected about 7 months after SARS-CoV-2 vaccination. This rearrangement joins TRBV6-2 or TRBV6-3 to TRBJ2-7; perhaps D is TRBD1 or TRBD2 (5 bases each). CDR3 nucleotide sequence: TGTGCCAGCAGTCGGGACCGCGAGCAGTACTTC. This gives the protein CASSRDREQYF.